Presented here are 29 T cell receptor beta chains from one specimen sequenced in a study of T cells after yellow fever vaccination. TCRdb reprocessed the 5' RACE reads with MiXCR, giving one entry per CDR3 protein. The top ten clones hold approximately 3.3% of a sample with some 320,000 distinct CDR3 sequences, around 11% of them seen once. The material sequenced was CD4+ T cells sorted from PBMCs, taken 45 days after the yellow fever booster vaccination. The receptors were gathered from a man aged 18-30 years who received the YFV17D yellow fever vaccine.

The gene calls are TRBV6-2 or TRBV6-3 and TRBJ2-6; D unresolved. This CDR3 region has 15 residues. Per the germline V gene, CDR1 is MNHEY and CDR2 is SVGEGT. The V and J ends lost 6 bases and 0 bases respectively, with 9 bases between them. CDR3 in amino acids: CASSSRPSGANVLTF. The CDR3 DNA sequence: TGTGCCAGCAGCTCGCGCCCCTCTGGGGCCAACGTCCTGACTTTC.

This clonotype was picked up many times. CDR3 sequence reads: CASSSRLAGGPRNSNEQYV. CDR3 bases: TGTGCCAGCAGCTCCCGACTAGCGGGGGGGCCTCGAAACTCCAACGAGCAGTACGTC. The genes are TRBV7-9 and TRBJ2-7; 14 bases map to TRBD2. The CDR3 contains 19 residues. CDR1 SEHNR and CDR2 FQNEAQ come from the germline V gene (reference sequence).

The rearrangement joins TRBV5-1 to TRBJ1-6; D remains ambiguous. CDR1 is SGHRS and CDR2 is YFSETQ in the germline V gene. V was trimmed by 0 bases and J by 7 bases, leaving 8 bases between them. This CDR3 spans 14 amino acids. The CDR3: CASSLATVNSPLHF. CDR3 nucleotides: TGCGCCAGCAGCTTGGCCACTGTGAATTCACCCCTCCACTTT.

Ten or more counts support this clonotype. This rearrangement joins TRBV9 to TRBJ2-5, with D maybe TRBD2 (6 bases). The CDR3 consists of 15 residues. In germline, CDR1 is SGDLS, CDR2 YYNGEE. V dropped 4 bases and J dropped 0 bases, with 13 bases sitting between them. The CDR3 nucleotides are TGTGCCAGCAGCCTGGGCAGCGGGTACCAAGAGACCCAGTACTTC. Translating it yields CASSLGSGYQETQYF.

The gene calls are TRBV6-5 and TRBJ2-3; D remains ambiguous. The CDR3 consists of 17 residues. Deletions cut 2 bases from V and 0 bases from J, with 15 bases between. Germline V gene data show CDR1 as MNHEY and CDR2 as SVGAGI. CDR3 in amino acids: CASSYDQQSSSTDTQYF. DNA of the CDR3: TGTGCCAGCAGTTACGACCAGCAGTCGTCTAGCACAGATACGCAGTATTTT.

The chain recombines TRBV28 with TRBJ1-2, with D possibly being TRBD1 (6 bases). The CDR3 has 15 amino acids. V was cut by 5 bases and J by 4 bases, with 17 bases left in between. The germline V gene has CDR1 MDHEN and CDR2 SYDVKM. The CDR3 protein is CASSGGGHILYGYTF. The CDR3 DNA reads as TGTGCCAGCAGTGGTGGGGGCCATATACTCTATGGCTACACCTTC.

The V and J genes are TRBV7-2 and TRBJ1-6; maybe TRBD1 (5 bases). CDR1 is SGHTA, CDR2 FQGNSA, per germline. V was cut by 4 bases and J by 10 bases, with 23 bases left in between. The CDR3 has 17 residues. The CDR3 loop is CASSSRGPRAGYSPLHF. The CDR3 nucleotides read TGTGCCAGCAGCTCCCGTGGGCCCCGGGCAGGGTACTCACCCCTCCACTTT. The full variable domain, in which reference TRBV7-2 and TRBJ1-6 provide the parts outside the CDR3, is GAGVSQSPSNKVTEKGKDVELRCDPISGHTALYWYRQSLGQGLEFLIYFQGNSAPDKSGLPSDRFSAERTGGSVSTLTIQRTQQEDSAVYLCASSSRGPRAGYSPLHFGNGTRLTVT.

In this sample, this clonotype turned up a few times. This chain joins TRBV2 and TRBJ1-1; D gene unclear. This CDR3 is built from 12 residues. CDR1 is SNHLY and CDR2 is FYNNEI in the germline V gene. The ends were cut back, 2 bases at V and 11 bases at J, with 12 bases in the middle. CDR3 nucleotide sequence: TGTGCCAGCAGTGAAACCCTTTCGCACGCTTTCTTT. It codes for CASSETLSHAFF.

This clonotype turned up a few times. The V call is TRBV12-3 or TRBV12-4, the J call TRBJ2-3; D uncertain. V lost 1 base to trimming and J lost 3 bases, with 11 bases between them. The CDR3 length is 15 residues. Written as DNA, the CDR3 is TGTGCCAGCAGTTTAGTGTCTAGGCTAACAGATACGCAGTATTTT. Its protein product is CASSLVSRLTDTQYF.

Concerning this clonotype itself: This may stem from a read error, because a much larger clone lies one nucleotide away. The J gene is TRBJ1-2, the V gene TRBV30; weak D call: TRBD1 (5 bases). The CDR3 is 14 residues long. Germline loops: CDR1 GTSNPN, CDR2 SVGIG (reference sequence). V was cut by 4 bases and J by 6 bases, with 18 bases left in between. CDR3 coding DNA: TGTGCCTGGACGGAGAGTTGGGGACGAGATGGCTACACCTTC. Amino acid sequence: CAWTESWGRDGYTF.

This sequence joins TRBV12-3 or TRBV12-4 and TRBJ2-2; 10 bases agree with TRBD2. This CDR3 has 17 residues. Trimming cost V 3 bases and J 5 bases; bases outside gene matches: 9. CDR3 nucleotides: TGTGCCAGCAGTTTCGGTCAAAGCGGGGGGGCGACCGGGGAGCTGTTTTTT. Protein: CASSFGQSGGATGELFF.

This clonotype occurred a few times. The rearrangement links TRBV6-2 or TRBV6-3 to TRBJ2-5; 8 bases are a match to TRBD2. The CDR3 length is 14 residues. Germline V CDR1 and CDR2: MNHEY, SVGEGT. With 6 bases clipped from V and 7 bases from J, the junction kept 10 bases outside the gene matches. The CDR3 DNA is TGTGCCAGCAGCCGACTAGCGCGGCCCGGGACCCAGTACTTC. Protein: CASSRLARPGTQYF.

This chain joins TRBV28 and TRBJ2-7; D is undetermined. This CDR3 is built from 11 residues. Trimming took off 4 bases at V and 7 bases at J, with 8 bases between the two ends. Germline V gene lookup returns CDR1 MDHEN and CDR2 SYDVKM. The CDR3 sequence is CASSSRHEQYV. The CDR3 DNA follows: TGTGCCAGCAGTTCCCGGCATGAGCAGTACGTC.

In its sample, this clonotype was seen many times. This rearrangement joins TRBV15 to TRBJ2-5; D is ambiguous. The CDR3 is 13 residues long. Germline lookup yields CDR1 LNHNV and CDR2 YYDKDF (reference sequence). Trimming took off 0 bases at V and 7 bases at J, with 9 bases between the two ends. CDR3 bases: TGTGCCACCAGCAGAGATCCCTTGGGGACCCAGTACTTC. This translates into CATSRDPLGTQYF.

This clonotype has only a few counts. This sequence joins TRBV4-3 and TRBJ1-2; TRBD1 matches 8 bases. This CDR3 is 14 amino acids long. The germline V gene encodes CDR1 LGHNA and CDR2 YSLEER. Losses at the gene ends were 3 bases for V and 5 bases for J; bases not matched to a gene: 5. CDR3 amino acids: CASSQYQGAYGYTF. In DNA, the CDR3 is TGCGCCAGCAGCCAGTACCAGGGGGCGTATGGCTACACCTTC.

This clonotype was detected only a few times. The chain is built from TRBV28 and TRBJ1-2; D unresolved. Germline V lookup: CDR1 MDHEN, CDR2 SYDVKM. V was pared by 2 bases and J by 4 bases, with 14 bases between. The CDR3 runs to 15 residues. In DNA, the CDR3 is TGTGCCAGCAGTTTAAGGTACACCCTAGGCTATGGCTACACCTTC. Its translation: CASSLRYTLGYGYTF.

J is TRBJ2-3 and V is TRBV3-1; TRBD2 matches at 9 bases. Germline CDR1 and CDR2: LGHDT and YNNKEL (reference sequence). The CDR3 is 18 residues long. The V and J ends lost 3 bases and 1 base, in that order; junction bases with no gene match: 11. The CDR3 coding sequence is TGTGCCAGCAGCCAGCCGAGTTCGGCGGGGGGGGGCACAGATACGCAGTATTTT. Protein product: CASSQPSSAGGGTDTQYF.

The rearrangement uses TRBV5-1 and TRBJ1-4; tentatively, D is TRBD1 (6 bases). There are 16 residues in the CDR3. Trimming stripped 5 bases from V and 3 bases from J, with 17 bases between. Germline V gives CDR1 SGHRS, CDR2 YFSETQ. The CDR3 DNA follows: TGCGCCAGCAGGCCAGGGGCCGGCATGTCTAATGAAAAACTGTTTTTT. Translated, it gives CASRPGAGMSNEKLFF. Complete variable domain (other parts from reference TRBV5-1 and TRBJ1-4): KAGVTQTPRYLIKTRGQQVTLSCSPISGHRSVSWYQQTPGQGLQFLFEYFSETQRNKGNFPGRFSGRQFSNSRSEMNVSTLELGDSALYLCASRPGAGMSNEKLFFGSGTQLSVL.

The chain couples TRBV5-6 to TRBJ2-1; maybe TRBD2 (6 bases). V was trimmed by 4 bases and J by 3 bases, leaving 14 bases between them. CDR1 SGHDT and CDR2 YYEEEE come from the germline V gene. The CDR3 extends over 15 amino acids. CDR3: CASSPGAGSYNEQFF. CDR3 coding DNA: TGTGCCAGCAGCCCCGGGGCCGGGAGCTACAATGAGCAGTTCTTC.

This clonotype was recorded at least ten times. The rearrangement uses TRBV2 and TRBJ2-5; D is tentatively TRBD1 or TRBD2 (5 bases each). Germline CDR1 and CDR2: SNHLY and FYNNEI. Trimming took off 3 bases at V and 7 bases at J, with 12 bases between the two ends. The length of the CDR3 is 13 residues. CDR3 amino acids: CASSDGAAGTQYF. CDR3 DNA sequence: TGTGCCAGCAGTGACGGGGCGGCGGGGACCCAGTACTTC.

J is TRBJ1-1 and V is TRBV29-1, with a weak D call TRBD1 (5 bases). CDR1 and CDR2 (germline): SQVTM, ANQGSEA. The V end was cut by 0 bases, the J end by 0 bases, with 11 bases between. The CDR3 spans 15 residues. CDR3 coding DNA: TGCAGCGTTGAAGATCAAGGGACCATGAACACTGAAGCTTTCTTT. Its protein product is CSVEDQGTMNTEAFF.

The chain links TRBV4-1 to TRBJ2-5, with TRBD1 matching over 7 bases. Germline-derived CDR1 and CDR2 are MGHRA and YSYEKL. V dropped 3 bases and J dropped 2; count of bases not matched to a gene: 3. The CDR3 totals 14 residues. The CDR3 loop is CASSHATGQETQYF. The CDR3 DNA follows: TGCGCCAGCAGCCATGCGACAGGGCAAGAGACCCAGTACTTC.

V and J are TRBV19 and TRBJ2-4; D gene unclear. Trimming left V 6 bases short and J 7 bases short, with 7 bases between. Germline V lookup: CDR1 LNHDA, CDR2 SQIVND (reference sequence). The length of the CDR3 is 11 residues. CDR3 sequence: CASRSRNIQYF. DNA for the CDR3: TGTGCCAGTAGGTCAAGGAACATTCAGTACTTC.

This clonotype was found a few times. The chain carries TRBV24-1 and TRBJ1-5, with 7 positions matching TRBD1. The CDR3 has 17 residues. Trimming removed 5 bases from V and 0 bases from J; junction bases left unmatched: 9. Germline V gives CDR1 KGHDR, CDR2 SFDVKD. Written as DNA, the CDR3 is TGTGCCACCAGTGTCCGACAGGGATTCCCTAGCAATCAGCCCCAGCATTTT. This codes for CATSVRQGFPSNQPQHF.

This clonotype was observed a handful of times. V usage is TRBV18 and J usage is TRBJ2-7; D gene uncertain. Per germline, CDR1 KGHSH and CDR2 LQKENI. This CDR3 spans 14 amino acids. Trimming pared 3 bases from V and 7 bases from J, leaving 16 bases between. CDR3: CASSPGHPSREQYV. CDR3 nucleotide sequence: TGTGCCAGCTCACCGGGTCACCCTTCACGAGAGCAGTACGTC.

The rearrangement links TRBV20-1 to TRBJ1-6, with D unresolved. Trimming took 7 bases from V and 9 from J, leaving 16 bases between them. Germline loops: CDR1 DFQATT, CDR2 SNEGSKA (reference sequence). This CDR3 contains 13 residues. The CDR3 bases are TGCAGTGTCCCGGACGCGCGAGGTTCACCCCTCCACTTT. Encoded protein: CSVPDARGSPLHF.

The V call is TRBV20-1, the J call TRBJ1-6; D remains ambiguous. This CDR3 region has 15 residues. Germline loops: CDR1 DFQATT, CDR2 SNEGSKA (reference sequence). Between the trimmed V and J ends, which lost 3 bases and 7 bases, there was a span of 16 bases. CDR3 bases: TGCAGTGCTAGGGGAGGAGGGTCTCTGAATTCACCCCTCCACTTT. Translated: CSARGGGSLNSPLHF.

The chain combines TRBV12-3 or TRBV12-4 with TRBJ2-5; the D gene is possibly TRBD1 (6 bases). Trimming stripped 2 bases from V and 6 bases from J, with 13 bases between. The CDR3 runs 14 residues. The CDR3 loop is CASSLPPDRKTQYF. CDR3 DNA: TGTGCCAGCAGTTTACCCCCGGACAGAAAGACCCAGTACTTC.

V and J are TRBV20-1 and TRBJ2-4, with D perhaps matching TRBD1 (7 bases). Germline values: CDR1 DFQATT, CDR2 SNEGSKA (reference sequence). The CDR3 extends over 13 amino acids. Trimming took off 3 bases at V and 7 bases at J, with 13 bases between the two ends. The CDR3 here is CSAREGAPNIQYF. The CDR3 DNA reads TGCAGTGCTAGGGAGGGGGCGCCGAACATTCAGTACTTC.